The clone carrying this TCR beta chain was detected only once. Antigen specificity is unknown. Sequencing used immunoSEQ multiplex PCR; TCRdb keeps in-frame clones, though not all of them. Seen here are about 53,000 clones, 80% to 85% observed once, and the top ten hold roughly a sixth. This specimen comes from a study of T cells in localized non-small cell lung cancer. The study, taken as a whole, reports: Analysis by sequencing included only one tumor region, so heterogeneity remains possible. Higher adjacent-lung clonality was associated with shorter survival. Uninvolved neighboring lung showed the greatest T cell clonality, exceeding tumor. A median around 57 of the top 100 tumor clones appeared in adjacent lung.

Trimming removed 1 base from V and 1 base from J, with 11 bases in between. Germline-derived CDR1 and CDR2 are LGHNA and YSLEER. This CDR3 is built from 15 residues. The specimen was peripheral blood mononuclear cells, collected before any cancer treatment. The TCR was taken from a man aged 35 to 69 with stage III lung adenocarcinoma. The chain uses TRBV4-3 and TRBJ2-7; possible D gene TRBD1, 6 bases. The CDR3 DNA follows: TGCGCCAGCAGCCAAGCCTTTGGACAGTCCTACGAGCAGTACTTC. Translation: CASSQAFGQSYEQYF.